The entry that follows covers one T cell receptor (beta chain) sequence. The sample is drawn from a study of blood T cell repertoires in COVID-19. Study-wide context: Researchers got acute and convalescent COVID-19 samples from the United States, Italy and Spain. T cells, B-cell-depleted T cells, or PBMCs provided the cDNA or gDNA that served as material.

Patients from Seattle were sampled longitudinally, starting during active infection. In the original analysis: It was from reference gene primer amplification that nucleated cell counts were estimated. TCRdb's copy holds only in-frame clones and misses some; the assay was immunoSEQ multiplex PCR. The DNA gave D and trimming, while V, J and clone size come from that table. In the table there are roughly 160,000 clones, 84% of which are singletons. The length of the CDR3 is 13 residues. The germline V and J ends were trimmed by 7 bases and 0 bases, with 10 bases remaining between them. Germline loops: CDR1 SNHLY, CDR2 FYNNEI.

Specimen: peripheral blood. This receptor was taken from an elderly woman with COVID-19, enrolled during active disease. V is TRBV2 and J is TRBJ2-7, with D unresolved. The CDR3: CASIGRSSYEQYF. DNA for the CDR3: TGTGCCAGCATTGGCAGGTCCTCCTACGAGCAGTACTTC.